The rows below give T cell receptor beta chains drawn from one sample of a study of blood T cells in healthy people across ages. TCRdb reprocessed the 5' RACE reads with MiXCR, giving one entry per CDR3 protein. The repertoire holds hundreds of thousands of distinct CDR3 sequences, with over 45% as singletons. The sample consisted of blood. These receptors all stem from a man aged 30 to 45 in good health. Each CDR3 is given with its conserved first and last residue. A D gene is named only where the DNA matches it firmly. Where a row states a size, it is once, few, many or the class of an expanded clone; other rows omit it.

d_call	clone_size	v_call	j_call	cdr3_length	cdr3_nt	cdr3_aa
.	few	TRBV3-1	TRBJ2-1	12	TGTGCCAGCAGCCCGGATCGGCAGGCGTGGTTCTTC	CASSPDRQAWFF
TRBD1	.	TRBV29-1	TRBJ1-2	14	TGCAGCGTTGGGAGGGACAGATATAACTATGGCTACACCTTC	CSVGRDRYNYGYTF
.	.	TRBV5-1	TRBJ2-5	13	TGCGCCAGCGCGCGATCGTCTTCAGAGACCCAGTACTTC	CASARSSSETQYF
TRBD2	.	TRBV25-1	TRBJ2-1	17	TGTGCCAGCAGTGAGCCTAGCGGGAGAGGGCTGTTGGGCGAGCAGTTCTTC	CASSEPSGRGLLGEQFF
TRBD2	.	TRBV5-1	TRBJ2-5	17	TGCGCCAGCAGCCAGGGACTAGCGGGTTCTTCGGGAGAGACCCAGTACTTC	CASSQGLAGSSGETQYF
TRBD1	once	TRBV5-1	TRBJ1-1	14	TGCGCCAGCAGCTTACAGGGGTTGAGTACTGAAGCTTTCTTT	CASSLQGLSTEAFF
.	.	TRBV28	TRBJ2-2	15	TGTGCCAGCAGTTTATCGGTGAGCGGCACCGGGGAGCTGTTTTTT	CASSLSVSGTGELFF
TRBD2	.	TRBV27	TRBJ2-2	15	TGTGCCAGCAGTAGGACTAGCGGACCCACCGGGGAGCTGTTTTTT	CASSRTSGPTGELFF
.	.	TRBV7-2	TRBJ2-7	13	TGTGCCAGCAGGTTCAAGGGGTCCTACGAGCAGTACTTC	CASRFKGSYEQYF
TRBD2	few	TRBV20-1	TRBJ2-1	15	TGCAGTGCTACGACCGGGACTAGCGGGGGGTGGGAGCAGTTCTTC	CSATTGTSGGWEQFF
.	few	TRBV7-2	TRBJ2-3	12	TGTGCCAGCAGCTACTATTCAGATACGCAGTATTTT	CASSYYSDTQYF
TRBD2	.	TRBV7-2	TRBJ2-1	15	TGTGCCAGCAGCCTAGGACTAGCCCCCTACAATGAGCAGTTCTTC	CASSLGLAPYNEQFF
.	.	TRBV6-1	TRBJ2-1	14	TGTGCCAGCAGTGGGGCTTGGAGGCGTAATGAGCAGTTCTTC	CASSGAWRRNEQFF
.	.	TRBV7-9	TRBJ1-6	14	TGTGCCAGCAGCTTAGTAAGGGCCGATTCACCCCTCCACTTT	CASSLVRADSPLHF
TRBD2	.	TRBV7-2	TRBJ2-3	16	TGTGCCAGCAGCTTAGATGGGGCTAGCGGGCTAGATACGCAGTATTTT	CASSLDGASGLDTQYF
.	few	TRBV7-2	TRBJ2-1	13	TGTGCCAGCAGGCAGGGGGGGGGCAATGAGCAGTTCTTC	CASRQGGGNEQFF
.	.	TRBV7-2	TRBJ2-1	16	TGTGCCAGCAGCACCGTAGTTCGGGGGGCCGGTCAGGAGCAGTTCTTC	CASSTVVRGAGQEQFF
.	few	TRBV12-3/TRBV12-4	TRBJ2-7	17	TGTGCCAGCAGTGGCGGCAGGGTCCAGGCGGGGTTTTACGAGCAGTACTTC	CASSGGRVQAGFYEQYF
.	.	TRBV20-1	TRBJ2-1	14	TGCAGTGCTAATGTTGGACAAAACTACAATGAGCAGTTCTTC	CSANVGQNYNEQFF
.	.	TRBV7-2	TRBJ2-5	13	TGTGCCAGCAGCCCACGTAAGCAAGAGACCCAGTACTTC	CASSPRKQETQYF
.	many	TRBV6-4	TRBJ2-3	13	TGTGCCAGCAGTGACCGGCCTACAGATACGCAGTATTTT	CASSDRPTDTQYF
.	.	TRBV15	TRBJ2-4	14	TGTGCCACCAGCAGAGATCTAGGGGTGAGGGAGCAGTACTTC	CATSRDLGVREQYF
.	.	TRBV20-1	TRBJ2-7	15	TGCAGTGCTAGAGAGGCGGAACTCATTGGCAATGAGCAGTACTTC	CSAREAELIGNEQYF
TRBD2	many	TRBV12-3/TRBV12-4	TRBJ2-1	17	TGTGCCAGCAGTCCCGCCCCGACTAGCGGGGGTGGGAATGAGCAGTTCTTC	CASSPAPTSGGGNEQFF
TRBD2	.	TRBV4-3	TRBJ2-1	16	TGCGCCAGCAGCCAAGACGCTAGCGGGAGGGGGAATGAGCAGTTCTTC	CASSQDASGRGNEQFF
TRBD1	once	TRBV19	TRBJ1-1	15	TGTGCCAGTAGTGTACAGGGGGGCGTGAACACTGAAGCTTTCTTT	CASSVQGGVNTEAFF
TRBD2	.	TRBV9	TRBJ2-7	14	TGTGCCAGCAGCGTCGGCGGGAGGGCCCACGAGCAGTACTTC	CASSVGGRAHEQYF
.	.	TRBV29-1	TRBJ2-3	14	TGCAGCGTTGAGGCCCAGGGCGGTCCAGATACGCAGTATTTT	CSVEAQGGPDTQYF
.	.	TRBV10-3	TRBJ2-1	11	TGTGCCATCAGGGGCGTGGGTGAGCAGTTCTTC	CAIRGVGEQFF
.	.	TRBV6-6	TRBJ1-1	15	TGTGCCAGCAGTTCTTTGACAAAGGTATACACTGAAGCTTTCTTT	CASSSLTKVYTEAFF
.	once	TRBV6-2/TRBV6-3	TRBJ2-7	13	TGTGCCAGTAGACGGAGTCCTCCCTACGAGCAGTACTTC	CASRRSPPYEQYF
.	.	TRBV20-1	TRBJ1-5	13	TGCAGTGCTAGGTCACAGCCTTATCAGCCCCAGCATTTT	CSARSQPYQPQHF
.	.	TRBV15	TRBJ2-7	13	TGTGCCACCAGCAGAGGCAACAGATACGAGCAGTACTTC	CATSRGNRYEQYF